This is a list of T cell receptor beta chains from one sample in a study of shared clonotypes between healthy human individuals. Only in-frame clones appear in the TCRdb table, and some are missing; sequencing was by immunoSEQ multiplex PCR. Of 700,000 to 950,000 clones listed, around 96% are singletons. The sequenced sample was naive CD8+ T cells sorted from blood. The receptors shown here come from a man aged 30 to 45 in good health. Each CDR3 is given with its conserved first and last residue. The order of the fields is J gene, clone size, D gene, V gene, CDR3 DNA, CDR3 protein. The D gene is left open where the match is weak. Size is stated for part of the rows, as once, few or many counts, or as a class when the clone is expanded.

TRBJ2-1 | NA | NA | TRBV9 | TGTGCCAGCTCCCCTTCTTCCTACAATGAGCAGTTCTTC | CASSPSSYNEQFF
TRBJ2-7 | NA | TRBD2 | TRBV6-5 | TGTGCCAGCAAACTAGCGGGACCCTACGAGCAGTACTTC | CASKLAGPYEQYF
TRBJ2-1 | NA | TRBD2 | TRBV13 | TGTGCCAGCAGCTCACCGGGACTAGCGTTTGATGAGCAGTTCTTC | CASSSPGLAFDEQFF
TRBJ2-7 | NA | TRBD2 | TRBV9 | TGTGCCAGCAGCCCGCGGACTAGCGTGTACGAGCAGTACTTC | CASSPRTSVYEQYF
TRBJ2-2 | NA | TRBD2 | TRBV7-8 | TGTGCCAGCAGCATGACTAGCGGGACCGGGGAGCTGTTTTTT | CASSMTSGTGELFF
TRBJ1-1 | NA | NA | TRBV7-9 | TGTGCCAGCAGCCCCGACACGAACACTGAAGCTTTCTTT | CASSPDTNTEAFF
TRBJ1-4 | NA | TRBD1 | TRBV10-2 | TGCGCCAGCAGTGAGCAGACAGGGGATGAAAAACTGTTTTTT | CASSEQTGDEKLFF
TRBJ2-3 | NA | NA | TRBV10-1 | TGCGCCAGCAGTGAGAGCACAGATACGCAGTATTTT | CASSESTDTQYF
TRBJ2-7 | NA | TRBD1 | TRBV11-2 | TGTGCCAGCAGCTTAGGGGCCGGGACAGGGGTTTTTGGCGAGCAGTACTTC | CASSLGAGTGVFGEQYF
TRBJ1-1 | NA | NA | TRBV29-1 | TGCAGCGCTAAAGGAGGGGTGAACACTGAAGCTTTCTTT | CSAKGGVNTEAFF
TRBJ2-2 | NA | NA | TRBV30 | TGTGCCTGGAATTTTGGGGGAACCGGGGAGCTGTTTTTT | CAWNFGGTGELFF
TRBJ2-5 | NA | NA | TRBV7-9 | TGTGCCAGCAGCTTATCAACGGATCAAGAGACCCAGTACTTC | CASSLSTDQETQYF
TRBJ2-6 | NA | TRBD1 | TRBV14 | TGTGCCAGCAGCCAAGGGGGGACAGGGAGCTCTGGGGCCAACGTCCTGACTTTC | CASSQGGTGSSGANVLTF
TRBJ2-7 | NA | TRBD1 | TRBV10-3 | TGTGCCATCAGTCCGACAGGGCCCTACGAGCAGTACTTC | CAISPTGPYEQYF
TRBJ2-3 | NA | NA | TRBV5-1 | TGCGCCAGCAGCTTGAATTGGGCAGGGTCAAAGTCAGATACGCAGTATTTT | CASSLNWAGSKSDTQYF
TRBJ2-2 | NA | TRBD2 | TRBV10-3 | TGTGCCATCAGTGGGGGATGGGAGGGAAGAACCGGGGAGCTGTTTTTT | CAISGGWEGRTGELFF
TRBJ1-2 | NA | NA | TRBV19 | TGTGCCAGTATCGCCGCCGGCAGCCCTAACTATGGCTACACCTTC | CASIAAGSPNYGYTF
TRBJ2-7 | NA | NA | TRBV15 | TGTGCCACCAGCAGAGACCGAGGACATTACGAGCAGTACTTC | CATSRDRGHYEQYF
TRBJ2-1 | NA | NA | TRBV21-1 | TGTGCCAGCAGCAAAGCCCCAGATAGCTCCTACAATGAGCAGTTCTTC | CASSKAPDSSYNEQFF
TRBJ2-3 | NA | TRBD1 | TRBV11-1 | TGTGCCAGCAGCCCCCCGGACAGGGGCACAGATACGCAGTATTTT | CASSPPDRGTDTQYF
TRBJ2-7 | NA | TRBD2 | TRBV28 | TGTGCCAGCAGGTCACTAGCGGGGGCCTACGAGCAGTACTTC | CASRSLAGAYEQYF
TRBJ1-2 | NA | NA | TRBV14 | TGTGCCAGCAGCCCTACCCGCGGCAGGGCGGACTATGGCTACACCTTC | CASSPTRGRADYGYTF
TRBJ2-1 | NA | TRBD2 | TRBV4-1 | TGCGCCAGCAGCCAAGATTCGGGGGGGCAGTTCTTC | CASSQDSGGQFF
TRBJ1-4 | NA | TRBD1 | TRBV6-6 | TGTGCCAGCAATTTGAACAGGGGTGAAAAACTGTTTTTT | CASNLNRGEKLFF
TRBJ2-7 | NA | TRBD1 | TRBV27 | TGTGCCAGCAGTTTAAGGTCCAGGGACAGTGCAGAGCAGTACTTC | CASSLRSRDSAEQYF
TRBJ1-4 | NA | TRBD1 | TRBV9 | TGTGCCAGCAGCGCAGACAGGGGTACTAATGAAAAACTGTTTTTT | CASSADRGTNEKLFF
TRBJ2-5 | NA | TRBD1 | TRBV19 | TGTGCCAGTAGTATAAGAGACAGGGGAGAAGAGACCCAGTACTTC | CASSIRDRGEETQYF
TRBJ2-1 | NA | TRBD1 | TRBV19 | TGTGCCAGTAGTAGAAGACAGGGAAACAATGAGCAGTTCTTC | CASSRRQGNNEQFF
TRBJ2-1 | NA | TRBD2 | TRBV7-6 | TGTGCCAGCAGCTTAGAACTAGCGGGATACTCCTACAATGAGCAGTTCTTC | CASSLELAGYSYNEQFF
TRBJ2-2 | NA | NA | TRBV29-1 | TGCAGCGTTGTGATGGTGGGAAGTGTGACCGGGGAGCTGTTTTTT | CSVVMVGSVTGELFF
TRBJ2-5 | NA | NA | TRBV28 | TGTGCCAGCGCTCCCGCAACCCAAGAGACCCAGTACTTC | CASAPATQETQYF
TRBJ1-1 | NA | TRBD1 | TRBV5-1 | TGCGCCAGCAGCTTTGCTCCGGGACAGGCAAAGAACACTGAAGCTTTCTTT | CASSFAPGQAKNTEAFF
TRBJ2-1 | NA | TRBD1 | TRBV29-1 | TGCAGCGCAGGGGGCGATGAGCAGTTCTTC | CSAGGDEQFF
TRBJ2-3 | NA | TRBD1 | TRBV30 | TGTGCCTGGAGTCCGGGACAGGGTAGCACAGATACGCAGTATTTT | CAWSPGQGSTDTQYF
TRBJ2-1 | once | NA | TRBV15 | TGTGCCACCAGCAGAGATCTCGGGGGTATCTACAATGAGCAGTTCTTC | CATSRDLGGIYNEQFF
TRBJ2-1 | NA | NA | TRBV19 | TGTGCCAGTAGTACCCATTACAATGAGCAGTTCTTC | CASSTHYNEQFF
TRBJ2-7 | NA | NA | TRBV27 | TGTGCCAGCAGTTTCGGCCTTCACTCCTACGAGCAGTACTTC | CASSFGLHSYEQYF
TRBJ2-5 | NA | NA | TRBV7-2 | TGTGCCAGCAGGGAAGGTCGGTCCCCACTTGAGACCCAGTACTTC | CASREGRSPLETQYF
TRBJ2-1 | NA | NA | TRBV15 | TGTGCCACCAGCCCACTTCCCCAGGATGAGCAGTTCTTC | CATSPLPQDEQFF
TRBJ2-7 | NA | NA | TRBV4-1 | TGCGCCAGCAGCCAAGCGGACAGCTACGAGCAGTACTTC | CASSQADSYEQYF
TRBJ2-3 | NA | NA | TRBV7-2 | TGTGCCAGCAGCTTACACCCCCCGGATACGCAGTATTTT | CASSLHPPDTQYF
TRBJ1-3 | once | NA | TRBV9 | TGTGCCAGCAGGGCTATCGGACTAGACATCCACTCTGGAAACACCATATATTTT | CASRAIGLDIHSGNTIYF
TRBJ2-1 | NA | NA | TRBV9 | TGTGCCAGCAGCGTGTGGGGGGCTAGCACCTACAATGAGCAGTTCTTC | CASSVWGASTYNEQFF
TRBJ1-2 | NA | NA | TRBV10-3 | TGTGCCATCGGGGGCTACACCTTC | CAIGGYTF
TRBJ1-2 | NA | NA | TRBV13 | TGTGCCAGCAGCTCAGGGGAAGGCTACACCTTC | CASSSGEGYTF
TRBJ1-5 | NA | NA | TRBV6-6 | TGTGCCAGCAGCCCTATTTCCGGGGCCGCCGCGGTGTCCCAGCATTTT | CASSPISGAAAVSQHF
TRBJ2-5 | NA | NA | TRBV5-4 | TGTGCCAGCAGCTTTAAGGGCGGCCAAGAGACCCAGTACTTC | CASSFKGGQETQYF
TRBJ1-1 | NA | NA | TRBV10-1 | TGCGCCAGCAGTGAAGGCCGTTGGAACACTGAAGCTTTCTTT | CASSEGRWNTEAFF
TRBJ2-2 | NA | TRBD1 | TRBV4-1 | TGCGCCACCCGGGACAGCAACATCCGGGAGCTGTTTTTT | CATRDSNIRELFF
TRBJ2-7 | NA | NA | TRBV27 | TGTGCCAGCAGTTTCGGTGACGGATCCTACGAGCAGTACTTC | CASSFGDGSYEQYF